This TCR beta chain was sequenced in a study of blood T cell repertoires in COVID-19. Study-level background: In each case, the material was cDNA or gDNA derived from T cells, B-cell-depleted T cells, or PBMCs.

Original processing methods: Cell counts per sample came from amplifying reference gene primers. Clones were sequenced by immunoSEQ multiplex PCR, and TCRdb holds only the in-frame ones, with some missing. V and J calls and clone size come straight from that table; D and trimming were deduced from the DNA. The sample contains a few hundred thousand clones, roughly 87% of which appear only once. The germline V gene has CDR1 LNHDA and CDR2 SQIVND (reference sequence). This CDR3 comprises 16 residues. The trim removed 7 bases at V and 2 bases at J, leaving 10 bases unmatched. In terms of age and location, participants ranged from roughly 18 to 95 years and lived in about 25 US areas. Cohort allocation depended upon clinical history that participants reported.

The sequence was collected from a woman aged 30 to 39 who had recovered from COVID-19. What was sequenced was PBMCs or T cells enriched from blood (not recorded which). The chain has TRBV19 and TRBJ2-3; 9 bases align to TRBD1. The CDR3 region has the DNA TGTGCCAGTACCCACAGGGGGCTAGCGGCCACAGATACGCAGTATTTT. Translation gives CASTHRGLAATDTQYF.